Listed below are T cell receptor beta chains from one sample, sequenced in a study of T cells in Graves' hyperthyroidism and ophthalmopathy. TCRdb re-analysed the multiplex PCR reads in MiXCR, keeping a single row per CDR3 protein. Of a few hundred thousand distinct CDR3 sequences in the sample, 13% to 15% are singletons; the top ten hold roughly a fifth. Material: blood. These receptors originate from a woman in her thirties with Graves' ophthalmopathy. Each CDR3 is given with its conserved first and last residue. A D gene is named only where the DNA matches it firmly. The size field is filled for only some rows; it gives once, few, many or a size class.

v_gene	j_gene	d_gene	abundance	CDR3nt	CDR3aa
TRBV7-2	TRBJ1-4	.	many	TGTGCCAGCAGCTTAGTAGTCGGGGGCTCTAATGAAAAACTGTTTTTT	CASSLVVGGSNEKLFF
TRBV5-6	TRBJ2-7	.	many	TGTGCCAGCAGCGGGGGACTCCACTCCTACGAGCAGTACTTC	CASSGGLHSYEQYF
TRBV20-1	TRBJ2-3	.	few	TGCAGTGCTCTAGGGGCAGATACGCAGTATTTT	CSALGADTQYF
TRBV19	TRBJ1-1	.	.	TGTGCCAGTAGCCCGAACCCCCCTGGGGGGAACACTGAAGCTTTCTTT	CASSPNPPGGNTEAFF
TRBV11-2	TRBJ2-7	TRBD1	many	TGTGCCAGCAGACAGGGGGCGGGCCGTAGGTTGGACGAGCAGTACTTC	CASRQGAGRRLDEQYF
TRBV4-1	TRBJ2-5	.	few	TGCGCCAGCAGCCAATTATTTAGGCCGTGGATCCAGTACTTC	CASSQLFRPWIQYF
TRBV7-8	TRBJ2-1	TRBD1	many	TGTGCCAGCAGCTTAGGGGGACAGGGCCACTACAATGAGCAGTTCTTC	CASSLGGQGHYNEQFF
TRBV2	TRBJ1-6	.	many	TGTGCCAGCAGTGAAGAGTCGGGAGCCCTCCACTTT	CASSEESGALHF
TRBV27	TRBJ2-5	.	many	TGTGCCAGCAGTTTATCTGGGACTCTTCGAGAGACCCAGTACTTC	CASSLSGTLRETQYF
TRBV5-1	TRBJ1-5	TRBD1	.	TGCGCCAGCAGCTTACGGACAGGGGTAGGCAATCAGCCCCAGCATTTT	CASSLRTGVGNQPQHF
TRBV7-9	TRBJ1-6	.	once	TGTGCCAGCAGCTTAGAGTGGGGGGGGGATTCACCCCTCCACTTT	CASSLEWGGDSPLHF
TRBV11-2	TRBJ1-1	.	many	TGTGCCAGCAGCTTAGAGCAGGCCGAAGCTTTCTTT	CASSLEQAEAFF
TRBV6-1	TRBJ2-1	TRBD1	many	TGTGCCAGCAGTTATAGAACCTCGGGACAGTTAAAATACAATGAGCAGTTCTTC	CASSYRTSGQLKYNEQFF
TRBV19	TRBJ2-6	TRBD1	.	TGTGCCAGTAGTGACCGGACAGGTACTACCGCCTCTGGGGCCAACGTCCTGACTTTC	CASSDRTGTTASGANVLTF
TRBV9	TRBJ2-1	TRBD2	many	TGTGCCAGCAGCGCTAGTGGGACTAAAAGCAATGAGCAGTTCTTC	CASSASGTKSNEQFF
TRBV5-1	TRBJ2-1	.	.	TGCGCCAGCAGCTTCGGTTCTGCCCGGGGTGAGCAGTTCTTC	CASSFGSARGEQFF
TRBV20-1	TRBJ2-3	.	many	TGCAGTGCTAGAGATGATACAAAAGGCACAGATACGCAGTATTTT	CSARDDTKGTDTQYF
TRBV6-2/TRBV6-3	TRBJ1-2	.	many	TGTGCCAGCAGTTCGAGGGGATACTATGGCTACACCTTC	CASSSRGYYGYTF
TRBV5-1	TRBJ2-7	TRBD1	many	TGCGCCAGCAGCTCGGGACAGCCCCACGAGCAGTACTTC	CASSSGQPHEQYF
TRBV19	TRBJ2-1	.	few	TGTGCCAGTAGTAAACTGATCTACAATGAGCAGTTCTTC	CASSKLIYNEQFF
TRBV27	TRBJ1-2	.	.	TGTGCCAGCAAAGAGGGGGAAGCTTATGGCTACACCTTC	CASKEGEAYGYTF
TRBV27	TRBJ2-7	TRBD1	.	TGTGCCGGCGCAAAAACCGGGACAGTCTACGAGCAGTACTTC	CAGAKTGTVYEQYF
TRBV9	TRBJ1-6	.	.	TGTGCCAGCAGCGTAGAAGGCTCCTATAATTCACCCCTCCACTTT	CASSVEGSYNSPLHF
TRBV28	TRBJ1-2	.	many	TGTGCCAGCAGTCAAAGATATGGCTACACCTTC	CASSQRYGYTF
TRBV6-1	TRBJ2-3	TRBD2	.	TGTGCCAGCAGTCCCGACGGGGGGGGTACCCCTGATACGCAGTATTTT	CASSPDGGGTPDTQYF
TRBV15	TRBJ2-6	.	few	TGTGCCACCAGCAGAGTGAACTCTGGGGCCAACGTCCTGACTTTC	CATSRVNSGANVLTF
TRBV19	TRBJ2-1	.	few	TGTGCCAGTAGCAACCTTCGAGGCGGTGAGCAGTTCTTC	CASSNLRGGEQFF
TRBV7-2	TRBJ1-1	.	many	TGTGCCAGCAGCAAGCCCCCATCCAGGAACACTGAAGCTTTCTTT	CASSKPPSRNTEAFF
TRBV19	TRBJ2-3	.	.	TGTGCCAGTAGTACACAGGGAACAGATACGCAGTATTTT	CASSTQGTDTQYF
TRBV28	TRBJ2-7	.	many	TGTGCCAGCAGTTTCCAGGGACTCCGCGAGCAGTACTTC	CASSFQGLREQYF
TRBV9	TRBJ2-7	.	many	TGTGCCAGCAGCGTCCAACCGGTCGACAGCGAGCAGTACTTC	CASSVQPVDSEQYF
TRBV5-1	TRBJ2-2	.	few	TGCGCCAGCGGAAACGCGGGACCGGCCACCGGGGAGCTGTTTTTT	CASGNAGPATGELFF
TRBV27	TRBJ2-7	.	many	TGTGCCAGCAGTTTTACCAGCTCCTACGAGCAGTACTTC	CASSFTSSYEQYF
TRBV20-1	TRBJ2-1	.	many	TGCAGTGCTAAGGCCCGGTACAATGAGCAGTTCTTC	CSAKARYNEQFF
TRBV28	TRBJ2-3	TRBD2	many	TGTGCCAGCAGTACCGGGGGGCTAGCGGGGTCACACACAGATACGCAGTATTTT	CASSTGGLAGSHTDTQYF
TRBV6-1	TRBJ2-1	TRBD1	few	TGTGCCAGCAGTTCTCCATTCAGGACAGGGAACAATGAGCAGTTCTTC	CASSSPFRTGNNEQFF
TRBV5-5	TRBJ2-3	.	.	TGTGCCAGCAGCAGTGGACTGGGGACGCAGTATTTT	CASSSGLGTQYF
TRBV11-2	TRBJ1-2	.	many	TGTGCCAGCAGCGCCTTGGCAGGCCCCTATGGCTACACCTTC	CASSALAGPYGYTF
TRBV7-9	TRBJ2-5	.	many	TGTGCCAGCAGCTCCCGAGAGCGCTGGGGGAGAACACAAGAGACCCAGTACTTC	CASSSRERWGRTQETQYF
TRBV2	TRBJ1-2	TRBD1	many	TGTGCCAACGGCGGGACAGCCGACTATGGCTACACCTTC	CANGGTADYGYTF
TRBV5-6	TRBJ2-1	TRBD2	many	TGTGCCACCCTAGAGCGGGGGGCTACGTACAATGAGCAGTTCTTC	CATLERGATYNEQFF
TRBV11-1	TRBJ2-5	TRBD2	.	TGTGCCAGCAGCTTAAGAGCGGGGGGGTGGGAGACCCAGTACTTC	CASSLRAGGWETQYF
TRBV20-1	TRBJ1-6	.	many	TGCAGTGCTTCGCAGGGCCCTAATTCACCCCTCCACTTT	CSASQGPNSPLHF
TRBV2	TRBJ2-3	.	many	TGTGCCAGCAGGGGAAGGGTCACAGATACGCAGTATTTT	CASRGRVTDTQYF
TRBV6-1	TRBJ1-2	.	many	TGTGCCAGCAGTGAAGCGCGGGGATATGGCTACACCTTC	CASSEARGYGYTF
TRBV30	TRBJ1-6	TRBD1	many	TGTGCCTGGAGCGGCCGGACAGGACTATATTCACCCCTCCACTTT	CAWSGRTGLYSPLHF
TRBV6-1	TRBJ1-1	.	many	TGTGCCAGCAGTGAAGGACAGGCAAACACTGAAGCTTTCTTT	CASSEGQANTEAFF